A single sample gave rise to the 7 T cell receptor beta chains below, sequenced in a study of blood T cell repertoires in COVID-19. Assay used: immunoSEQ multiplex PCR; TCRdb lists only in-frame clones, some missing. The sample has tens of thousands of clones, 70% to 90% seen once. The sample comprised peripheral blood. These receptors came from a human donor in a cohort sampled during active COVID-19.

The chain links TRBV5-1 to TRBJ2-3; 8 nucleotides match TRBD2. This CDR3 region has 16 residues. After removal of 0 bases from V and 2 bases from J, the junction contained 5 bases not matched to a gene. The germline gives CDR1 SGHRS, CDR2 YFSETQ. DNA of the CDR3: TGCGCCAGCAGCTTGGACGCGGGGGGCTCCACAGATACGCAGTATTTT. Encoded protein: CASSLDAGGSTDTQYF.

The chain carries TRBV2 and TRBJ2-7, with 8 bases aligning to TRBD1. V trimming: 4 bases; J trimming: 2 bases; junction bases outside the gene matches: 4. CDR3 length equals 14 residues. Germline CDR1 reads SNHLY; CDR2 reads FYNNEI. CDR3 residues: CASSVQGATYEQYF. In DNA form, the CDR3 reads TGTGCCAGCAGTGTTCAGGGGGCCACCTACGAGCAGTACTTC.

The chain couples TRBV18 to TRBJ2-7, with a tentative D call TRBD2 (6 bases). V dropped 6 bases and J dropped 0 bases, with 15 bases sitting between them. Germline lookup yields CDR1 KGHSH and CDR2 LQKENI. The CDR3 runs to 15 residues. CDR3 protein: CASSRDGGLSYEQYF. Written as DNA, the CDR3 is TGTGCCAGCTCTCGAGATGGGGGACTCTCCTACGAGCAGTACTTC.

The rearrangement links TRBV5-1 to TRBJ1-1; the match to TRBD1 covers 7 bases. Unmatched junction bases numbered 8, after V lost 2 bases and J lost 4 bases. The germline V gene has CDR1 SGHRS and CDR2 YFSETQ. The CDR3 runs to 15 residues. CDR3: CASSLIAGGTTEAFF. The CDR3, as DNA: TGCGCCAGCAGCTTAATCGCAGGGGGGACCACTGAAGCTTTCTTT.

Here the CDR3 reads CASEPGAPRKLFF. CDR3 DNA: TGTGCCAGCGAGCCAGGGGCGCCCAGAAAACTGTTTTTT. The J gene is TRBJ1-4, the V gene TRBV6-5; perhaps TRBD1 as D (6 bases). This CDR3 has 13 residues. Germline V gene lookup returns CDR1 MNHEY and CDR2 SVGAGI. Trimming took 8 bases from V and 10 from J, leaving 17 bases between them.

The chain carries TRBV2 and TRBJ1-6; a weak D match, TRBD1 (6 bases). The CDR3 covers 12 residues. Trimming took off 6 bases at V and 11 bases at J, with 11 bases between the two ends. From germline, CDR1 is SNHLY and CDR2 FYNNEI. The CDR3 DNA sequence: TGTGCCAGCAGGGGGGCCTGGGCACCCCTCCACTTT. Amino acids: CASRGAWAPLHF. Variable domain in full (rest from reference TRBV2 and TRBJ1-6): EPEVTQTPSHQVTQMGQEVILRCVPISNHLYFYWYRQILGQKVEFLVSFYNNEISEKSEIFDDQFSVERPDGSNFTLKIRSTKLEDSAMYFCASRGAWAPLHFGNGTRLTVT.

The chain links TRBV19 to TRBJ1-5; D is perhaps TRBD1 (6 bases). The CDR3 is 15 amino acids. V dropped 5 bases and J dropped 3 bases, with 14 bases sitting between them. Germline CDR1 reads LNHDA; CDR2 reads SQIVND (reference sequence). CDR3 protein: CASSRGGGVNQPQHF. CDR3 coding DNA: TGTGCCAGTAGTCGGGGCGGGGGCGTCAATCAGCCCCAGCATTTT.